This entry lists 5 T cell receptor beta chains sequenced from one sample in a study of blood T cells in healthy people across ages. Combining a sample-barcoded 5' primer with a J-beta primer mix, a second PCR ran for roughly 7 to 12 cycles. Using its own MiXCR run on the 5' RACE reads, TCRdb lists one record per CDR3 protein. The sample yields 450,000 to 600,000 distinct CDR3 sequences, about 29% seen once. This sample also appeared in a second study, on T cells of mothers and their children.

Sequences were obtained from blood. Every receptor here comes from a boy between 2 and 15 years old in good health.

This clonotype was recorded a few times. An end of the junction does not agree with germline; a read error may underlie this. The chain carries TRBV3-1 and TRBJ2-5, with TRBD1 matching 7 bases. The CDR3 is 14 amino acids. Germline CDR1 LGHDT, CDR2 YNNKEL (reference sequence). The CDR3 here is CASSQRQGLGTRYF. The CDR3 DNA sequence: TGTGCCAGCAGCCAAAGACAGGGTTTGGGGACCCGGTACTTC.

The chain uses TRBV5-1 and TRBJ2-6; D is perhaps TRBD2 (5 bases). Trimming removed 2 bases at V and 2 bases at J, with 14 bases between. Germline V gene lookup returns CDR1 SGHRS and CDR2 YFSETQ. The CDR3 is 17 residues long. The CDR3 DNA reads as TGCGCCAGCAGCTTCCGGGGTCAGAACACTGGGGCCAACGTCCTGACTTTC. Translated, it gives CASSFRGQNTGANVLTF. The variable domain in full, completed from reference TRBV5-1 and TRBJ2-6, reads KAGVTQTPRYLIKTRGQQVTLSCSPISGHRSVSWYQQTPGQGLQFLFEYFSETQRNKGNFPGRFSGRQFSNSRSEMNVSTLELGDSALYLCASSFRGQNTGANVLTFGAGSRLTVL.

The chain's CDR3 is CASSPLGQGPLYGYTF. CDR3 DNA: TGTGCCAGCTCACCACTCGGGCAGGGACCGCTCTATGGCTACACCTTC. The chain links TRBV18 to TRBJ1-2; weak D call: TRBD1 (5 bases). Trimming removed 1 base from V and 4 bases from J, with 16 bases in between. The CDR3 sequence is 16 residues long. Germline V gene data show CDR1 as KGHSH and CDR2 as LQKENI.

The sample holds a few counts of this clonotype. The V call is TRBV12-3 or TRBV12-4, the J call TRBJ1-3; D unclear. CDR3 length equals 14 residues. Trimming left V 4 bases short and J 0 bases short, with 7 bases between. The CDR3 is CASSSGSSGNTIYF. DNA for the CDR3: TGTGCCAGCAGTTCGGGCAGCTCTGGAAACACCATATATTTT.

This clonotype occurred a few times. CDR3 loop: CASRRIPGTGFYEQYF. DNA of the CDR3: TGTGCCAGCAGACGCATCCCCGGGACAGGGTTCTACGAGCAGTACTTC. The rearrangement links TRBV11-2 to TRBJ2-7, with 9 bases matching TRBD1. In germline, CDR1 is SGHAT, CDR2 FQNNGV. There are 16 residues in the CDR3. Trimming removed 6 bases from V and 3 bases from J; junction bases left unmatched: 12.